These 8 T cell receptor beta chains came from one sample sequenced in a study of blood T cell repertoires in COVID-19. Data came from immunoSEQ multiplex PCR; TCRdb stores just in-frame clones and leaves some out. Of more than 25,000 clones listed, about 90% are singletons. Source material: peripheral blood. The receptors come from a man between 65 and 80 years old with active or convalescent COVID-19.

CDR3 region: CASSPTGADNYGYTF. The DNA of the CDR3 is TGTGCCAGCAGTCCGACAGGGGCCGATAACTATGGCTACACCTTC. The V call is TRBV28, the J call TRBJ1-2, with TRBD1 matching 8 bases. The CDR3 is made up of 15 amino acids. The germline V gene encodes CDR1 MDHEN and CDR2 SYDVKM. V shed 5 bases, J shed 1 base, and the junction held 6 bases outside the gene matches.

This clone was counted only a few times. Here the CDR3 reads CASSLTPDRVNFYGYTF. The CDR3 nucleotides read TGCGCCAGCAGCCTCACCCCCGACAGGGTTAATTTCTATGGCTACACCTTC. This sequence joins TRBV5-1 and TRBJ1-2; 7 bases map to TRBD1. V shed 4 bases and J 4 bases; nucleotides not matched to a gene: 16. CDR3 length: 17 residues. The germline gives CDR1 SGHRS, CDR2 YFSETQ.

V and J are TRBV7-3 and TRBJ1-2; 7 bases fit TRBD1. CDR1 and CDR2 from the germline V gene are SGHTA and FQGTGA. The length of the CDR3 is 13 residues. V shed 5 bases and J 7 bases; nucleotides not matched to a gene: 7. The CDR3 DNA reads TGTGCCAGCAGCCGCCGACAGGGCGTTGGCTACACCTTC. Protein: CASSRRQGVGYTF.

The CDR3 nucleotides read TGTGCCAGCAGCAAAAGTGGGCGGGGGCGCACTGAAGCTTTCTTT. This gives the protein CASSKSGRGRTEAFF. This chain uses TRBV21-1 with TRBJ1-1. TRBV21-1 is deemed a pseudogene. The length of the CDR3 is 15 residues.

The genes are TRBV28 and TRBJ1-2, with TRBD1 as a possible D gene (5 bases). Trimming removed 6 bases at V and 0 bases at J, with 8 bases between. Germline V CDR1 and CDR2: MDHEN, SYDVKM. The CDR3 is made up of 13 amino acids. The chain's CDR3 is CASRTEPNYGYTF. CDR3 in DNA: TGTGCCAGCAGGACAGAACCTAACTATGGCTACACCTTC.

Only a few counts were recorded for this clone. This chain uses TRBV6-5 with TRBJ1-2; D unresolved. Germline V lookup: CDR1 MNHEY, CDR2 SVGAGI. Trimming cost V 4 bases and J 2 bases, with 17 bases left between them. The CDR3 consists of 16 residues. CDR3 sequence reads: CASSSPGGGGNYGYTF. CDR3 DNA sequence: TGTGCCAGCAGTTCCCCGGGAGGCGGAGGGAACTATGGCTACACCTTC.

The rearrangement uses TRBV25-1 and TRBJ1-2; 10 positions match TRBD1. Trimming removed 5 bases from V and 3 bases from J; junction bases left unmatched: 6. CDR3 length equals 15 residues. Germline V lookup: CDR1 MGHDK, CDR2 SYGVNS. The CDR3 region is CASSRDGQGDYGYTF. Here the CDR3 DNA reads TGTGCCAGCAGTCGCGACGGACAGGGGGACTATGGCTACACCTTC.

V gene TRBV5-8 combines with J gene TRBJ1-6, with a possible D match to TRBD1 (6 bases). With 0 bases removed from V and 7 bases from J, the gap between germline ends came to 14 bases. CDR1 and CDR2 (germline): SGHTS, YDEGEE. The CDR3 consists of 16 residues. This chain's CDR3 is CASSLEGRGSNSPLHF. The CDR3 nucleotides read TGTGCCAGCAGCTTGGAAGGCAGGGGAAGCAATTCACCCCTCCACTTT.